The present T cell receptor (beta chain) was sequenced within a study of OX40 agonist ivuxolimab in advanced cancers. Blood samples were obtained at baseline, cycle 4 day 1, and cycle 7 day 1. Remarks on this clone: The antigen is undetermined.

TCRdb keeps only in-frame clones here, not all; method: immunoSEQ multiplex PCR. The table has tens of thousands of clones, just over 85% seen once; the top ten hold 1.5% to 2.5%. Overall study results and limits: At 0.1 to 3.0 mg/kg, clonal expansion of CD4+ and CD8+ blood T cells had occurred by week 6.

This TCR came from an adult with an advanced solid tumor such as melanoma, head and neck, liver or kidney cancer. The specimen was CD4+ or CD8+ T cells sorted from blood, collected in a trial of the OX40 agonist ivuxolimab.

Here the CDR3 reads CAISEPYQPQHF. The CDR3 coding sequence is TGTGCCATCAGTGAGCCTTATCAGCCCCAGCATTTT. The rearrangement links TRBV10-3 to TRBJ1-5; D is undetermined. The V gene lost 2 bases and the J gene lost 5 bases, with 4 bases spanning the gap. From germline, CDR1 is ENHRY and CDR2 SYGVKD. The length of the CDR3 is 12 residues.